This T cell receptor beta chain was captured by sequencing in a study of OX40 agonist ivuxolimab in advanced cancers. Across the whole study: Having had anti-PD-1, anti-PD-L1 or anti-CTLA-4 therapy before was allowed, and over 35% had some. The study reported partial responses in three patients: one hepatocellular carcinoma, two cutaneous melanoma.

This table comes from immunoSEQ multiplex PCR, and its TCRdb copy is limited to in-frame clones, with some not included. Of 50,000 to 65,000 clones in the sample, about 91% were seen once. This receptor was identified in an adult with an advanced solid tumor such as melanoma, head and neck, liver or kidney cancer. Sequencing used CD4+ or CD8+ T cells sorted from blood, obtained in a trial of the OX40 agonist ivuxolimab.

The CDR3, as DNA: TGTGCCAGCAGCGTAGGTGGGCAAGCCCACGAGCAGTACTTC. It specifies CASSVGGQAHEQYF. This chain uses TRBV9 with TRBJ2-7; D call uncertain. The CDR3 runs 14 residues. In germline, CDR1 is SGDLS, CDR2 YYNGEE. The ends were cut back, 0 bases at V and 5 bases at J, with 12 bases in the middle.